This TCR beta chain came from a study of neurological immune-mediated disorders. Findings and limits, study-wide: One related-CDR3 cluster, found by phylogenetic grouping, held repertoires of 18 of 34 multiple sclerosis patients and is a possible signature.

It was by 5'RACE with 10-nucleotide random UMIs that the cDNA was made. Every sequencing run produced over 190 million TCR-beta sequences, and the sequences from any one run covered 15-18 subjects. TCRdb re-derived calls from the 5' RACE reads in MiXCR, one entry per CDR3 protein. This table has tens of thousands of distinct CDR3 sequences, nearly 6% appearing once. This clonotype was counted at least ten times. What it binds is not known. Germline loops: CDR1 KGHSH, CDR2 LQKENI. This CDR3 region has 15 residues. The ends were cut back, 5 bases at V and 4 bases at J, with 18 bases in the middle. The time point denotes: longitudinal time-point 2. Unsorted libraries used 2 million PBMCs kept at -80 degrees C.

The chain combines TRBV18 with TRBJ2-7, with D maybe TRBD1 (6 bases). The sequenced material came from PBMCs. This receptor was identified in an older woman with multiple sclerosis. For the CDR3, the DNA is TGTGCCAGCTCAACACAGGGCCTCGGTCGGTACGAGCAGTACTTC. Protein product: CASSTQGLGRYEQYF.